The 8 T cell receptor beta chains below come from one sample, sequenced in a study of control samples from healthy donors and cancer patients. Data came from immunoSEQ multiplex PCR; TCRdb stores just in-frame clones and leaves some out. The table has more than 70,000 clones, 85% to 90% seen once. Sequencing was done on a sample of PBMCs. Receptors originate from a man in his 60s with lung cancer.

The CDR3 DNA reads TGTGCCAGCAGCTTAGGGGTCGATGGGGTGGTAAATTCACCCCTCCACTTT. It yields the protein CASSLGVDGVVNSPLHF. The chain recombines TRBV11-2 with TRBJ1-6, with unresolved D. This CDR3 spans 17 amino acids. Trimming shortened V by 1 base and J by 7 bases, and 17 bases separated the two germline ends. From germline, CDR1 is SGHAT and CDR2 FQNNGV.

The genes are TRBV5-1 and TRBJ1-1; 9 bases are shared with TRBD1. CDR1 SGHRS and CDR2 YFSETQ come from the germline V gene. The junction had 6 bases not matched to a gene; V was cut back by 4 bases and J by 5 bases. The CDR3 contains 14 residues. The CDR3 loop reads CASSPGQGGTEAFF. The CDR3 coding sequence is TGCGCCAGCAGCCCGGGACAGGGCGGGACTGAAGCTTTCTTT. Variable domain in full (rest from reference TRBV5-1 and TRBJ1-1): KAGVTQTPRYLIKTRGQQVTLSCSPISGHRSVSWYQQTPGQGLQFLFEYFSETQRNKGNFPGRFSGRQFSNSRSEMNVSTLELGDSALYLCASSPGQGGTEAFFGQGTRLTVV.

V usage is TRBV6-2 or TRBV6-3 and J usage is TRBJ2-7; D is uncertain. Germline CDR1 MNHEY, CDR2 SVGEGT. The CDR3 has 15 amino acids. V was trimmed by 4 bases and J by 3 bases, leaving 16 bases between them. The CDR3 DNA reads as TGTGCCAGCAGTTCCTCTCAGACGGGTTTCTACGAGCAGTACGTC. This translates into CASSSSQTGFYEQYV.

The chain links TRBV7-8 to TRBJ1-2; D possibly corresponds to TRBD1 (5 bases). The CDR3 extends over 16 amino acids. From germline, CDR1 is SGHVS and CDR2 FQNEAQ. Trimming removed 0 bases at V and 4 bases at J, with 15 bases between. The CDR3 region is CASSLASGHGPYGYTF. Written as DNA, the CDR3 is TGTGCCAGCAGCTTAGCATCAGGGCACGGCCCCTATGGCTACACCTTC.

The CDR3 loop reads CASSFGAGGSDTQYF. The CDR3 DNA reads as TGCGCCAGCAGCTTTGGAGCGGGGGGTTCAGATACGCAGTATTTT. This chain connects TRBV5-1 to TRBJ2-3, with 9 bases lining up with TRBD2. V lost 2 bases, J lost 4 bases, and 5 bases stayed unmatched. There are 15 residues in the CDR3. Germline V gene sequence: CDR1 SGHRS, CDR2 YFSETQ.

The J gene is TRBJ1-2, the V gene TRBV3-1 (or the pseudogene TRBV3-2), with 8 nucleotides matching TRBD1. In germline, CDR1 is LGHDT, CDR2 YNNKEL (reference sequence). This CDR3 has 18 residues. V gave up 2 bases and J gave up 1 base; unmatched junction bases: 12. DNA of the CDR3: TGTGCCAGCAGCCAATGGCTGGGACAGGCGTTTGTTAACTATGGCTACACCTTC. Amino acid sequence: CASSQWLGQAFVNYGYTF.

This rearrangement joins TRBV29-1 to TRBJ2-2; 8 bases are shared with TRBD2. CDR3 length: 15 residues. Germline-derived CDR1 and CDR2 are SQVTM and ANQGSEA. Germline trimming cut 2 bases from V and 5 bases from J; bases unmatched to any gene: 7. CDR3: CSVEKGGGQTGELFF. CDR3 DNA sequence: TGCAGCGTTGAAAAAGGCGGGGGGCAGACCGGGGAGCTGTTTTTT.

The chain is built from TRBV5-1 and TRBJ2-5; D is ambiguous. Germline assignment: CDR1 SGHRS and CDR2 YFSETQ. V lost 4 bases and J lost 1, with 14 bases in between. The CDR3 has 15 residues. CDR3 in DNA: TGCGCCAGCAGCGGTGGGTTGGGCAGCCAAGAGACCCAGTACTTC. This encodes CASSGGLGSQETQYF. Complete variable domain (other parts from reference TRBV5-1 and TRBJ2-5): KAGVTQTPRYLIKTRGQQVTLSCSPISGHRSVSWYQQTPGQGLQFLFEYFSETQRNKGNFPGRFSGRQFSNSRSEMNVSTLELGDSALYLCASSGGLGSQETQYFGPGTRLLVL.